One and the same sample provided the 19 T cell receptor beta chains below, sequenced in a study of T cell responses to AZD1222 COVID-19 vaccine. Clones were sequenced by immunoSEQ multiplex PCR, and TCRdb holds only the in-frame ones, with some missing. The table includes about 76,000 clones, 88% detected once. Sequences were derived from peripheral blood, sampled on day 0 of AZD1222 vaccination. The receptors derive from an adult in good health.

In DNA, the CDR3 is TGTGCCAGCAGTTACCAAGGACCGCCGGCACCCCTCCACTTT. Protein product: CASSYQGPPAPLHF. The chain couples TRBV25-1 to TRBJ1-6; D gene uncertain. The CDR3 is made up of 14 amino acids. V lost 5 bases, J lost 11 bases, and 16 bases lay in between. The germline CDR1 and CDR2 sequences are MGHDK and SYGVNS.

The chain's CDR3 is CAISESPSGMGEAFF. CDR3 in DNA: TGTGCCATCAGTGAGTCGCCCTCGGGGATGGGCGAAGCTTTCTTT. The rearrangement links TRBV10-3 to TRBJ1-1; D gene unclear. The CDR3 runs to 15 residues. V gave up 0 bases and J gave up 8 bases, with 16 bases separating them. CDR1 and CDR2 from the germline V gene are ENHRY and SYGVKD.

The chain employs TRBV28 and TRBJ2-7; weak D call: TRBD1 (6 bases). Germline CDR1 reads MDHEN; CDR2 reads SYDVKM. The CDR3 contains 14 residues. V lost 3 bases and J lost 0, with 9 bases in between. CDR3 sequence reads: CASSLDRTSYEQYV. Written as DNA, the CDR3 is TGTGCCAGCAGTTTGGACAGAACCTCCTACGAGCAGTACGTC.

The chain has TRBV12-3 or TRBV12-4 and TRBJ2-3; D unresolved. The V gene lost 3 bases and the J gene lost 10 bases, with 11 bases spanning the gap. The CDR3 sequence is 12 residues long. The CDR3 DNA follows: TGTGCCAGCAGTTTCTCATATATGGCGCAGTATTTT. Translating gives CASSFSYMAQYF.

V and J are TRBV9 and TRBJ1-5, with TRBD1 as a possible D gene (6 bases). Looked up from germline, CDR1 is SGDLS and CDR2 is YYNGEE. The V end lost 4 bases, the J end lost 0 bases, and 11 bases lay between the germline ends. The CDR3 is 15 amino acids. The CDR3 DNA sequence: TGTGCCAGCAGCATCACAGGGAATAGCAATCAGCCCCAGCATTTT. The encoded protein is CASSITGNSNQPQHF. Full variable domain (missing parts from reference TRBV9 and TRBJ1-5): DSGVTQTPKHLITATGQRVTLRCSPRSGDLSVYWYQQSLDQGLQFLIQYYNGEERAKGNILERFSAQQFPDLHSELNLSSLELGDSALYFCASSITGNSNQPQHFGDGTRLSIL.

This clone showed up just once. The chain has TRBV25-1 and TRBJ2-1, with 8 bases matching TRBD1. This CDR3 spans 15 amino acids. CDR1 and CDR2 from the germline V gene are MGHDK and SYGVNS. The V segment lost 4 bases and the J segment 2 bases; nucleotides outside the gene matches: 4. CDR3 in amino acids: CASSGGQGTYNEQFF. The CDR3 DNA follows: TGTGCCAGCAGTGGCGGACAGGGAACCTACAATGAGCAGTTCTTC. Full variable domain (remainder filled in from reference TRBV25-1 and TRBJ2-1): EADIYQTPRYLVIGTGKKITLECSQTMGHDKMYWYQQDPGMELHLIHYSYGVNSTEKGDLSSESTVSRIRTEHFPLTLESARPSHTSQYLCASSGGQGTYNEQFFGPGTRLTVL.

The J gene is TRBJ1-3, the V gene TRBV19; 9 nucleotides align to TRBD1. The V and J ends lost 7 bases and 10 bases, in that order; junction bases with no gene match: 20. The CDR3 sequence is 17 residues long. Germline values: CDR1 LNHDA, CDR2 SQIVND (reference sequence). CDR3: CASTRPLDRGRAGTIYF. The CDR3 nucleotides read TGTGCCAGTACCCGACCCCTGGACAGGGGAAGGGCCGGGACCATATATTTT.

V and J are TRBV7-9 and TRBJ2-7, with TRBD1 identical over 9 bases. Germline loops: CDR1 SEHNR, CDR2 FQNEAQ (reference sequence). The CDR3 loop spans 14 amino acids. The V gene end was trimmed by 4 bases and the J gene end by 5 bases; junction bases not matched to a gene: 6. CDR3 in DNA: TGTGCCAGCAGCTCTCCGGGACAGGGCCACGAGCAGTACTTC. Its translation is CASSSPGQGHEQYF.

This clone came up a few times. The genes are TRBV6-4 and TRBJ1-2; D not certain. The CDR3 has 15 residues. Germline CDR1 and CDR2: MRHNA and SNTAGT. Trimming pared 3 bases from V and 6 bases from J, leaving 17 bases between. CDR3 nucleotides: TGTGCCAGCAGTGATGGCTCAGGCATAATCGATGGCTACACCTTC. It encodes CASSDGSGIIDGYTF.

The rearrangement uses TRBV5-4 and TRBJ2-5; 10 bases fit TRBD2. This CDR3 comprises 15 residues. CDR1 and CDR2 (germline): SGHNT, YYREEE (reference sequence). J lost 5 bases, V lost 4 bases, and 8 bases had no gene match. Here the CDR3 reads CASSASGRKGETQYF. DNA for the CDR3: TGTGCCAGCAGCGCTAGCGGGAGAAAGGGGGAGACCCAGTACTTC. The full variable domain, with the rest looked up from reference TRBV5-4 and TRBJ2-5, is ETGVTQSPTHLIKTRGQQVTLRCSSQSGHNTVSWYQQALGQGPQFIFQYYREEENGRGNFPPRFSGLQFPNYSSELNVNALELDDSALYLCASSASGRKGETQYFGPGTRLLVL.

The V gene is TRBV2, the J gene TRBJ1-4, with D tentatively TRBD1 (6 bases). V gave up 6 bases and J gave up 7 bases, with 21 bases separating them. The germline V gene has CDR1 SNHLY and CDR2 FYNNEI. The CDR3 contains 16 residues. The DNA for the CDR3 is TGTGCCAGCAGGAGACTAATCGGGTCGGGGGCTGAAAAACTGTTTTTT. It yields the protein CASRRLIGSGAEKLFF.

The chain uses TRBV3-1 (or the pseudogene TRBV3-2) and TRBJ1-2; TRBD1 might be the D (6 bases). CDR3 length equals 15 residues. V shed 2 bases and J shed 2 bases, with 12 bases lying between them. Germline V gene data show CDR1 as LGHDT and CDR2 as YNNKEL (reference sequence). The CDR3 DNA sequence: TGTGCCAGCAGCCAACATGAGGACAGCAACTATGGCTACACCTTC. Translated, it gives CASSQHEDSNYGYTF.

The V call is TRBV15, the J call TRBJ1-5, with a possible D match to TRBD1 (5 bases). CDR1 and CDR2 from the germline V gene are LNHNV and YYDKDF (reference sequence). V shed 3 bases and J shed 4 bases, with 16 bases lying between them. The CDR3 has 16 amino acids. The CDR3 sequence: CATSRGPPMENQPQHF. The CDR3 coding sequence is TGTGCCACCAGCAGGGGGCCCCCGATGGAAAATCAGCCCCAGCATTTT.

This chain links TRBV11-3 with TRBJ2-5; D might be TRBD2 (5 bases). The CDR3 extends over 17 amino acids. Germline-derived CDR1 and CDR2 are SGHNT and YENEEA. V was pared by 1 base and J by 2 bases, with 17 bases between. CDR3 in amino acids: CASSLGRYSETQETQYF. CDR3 in DNA: TGTGCCAGCAGCTTAGGCCGATATAGCGAGACACAAGAGACCCAGTACTTC.

The chain employs TRBV19 and TRBJ2-5; D gene ambiguous. The CDR3 has 13 amino acids. CDR1 and CDR2 (germline): LNHDA, SQIVND (reference sequence). The ends were cut back, 3 bases at V and 3 bases at J, with 8 bases in the middle. The CDR3 region has the DNA TGTGCCAGTAGTATCGGTCGCGAAGAGACCCAGTACTTC. It is translated as CASSIGREETQYF.

CDR3 loop: CASSWGAETQYF. The CDR3 region has the DNA TGTGCCAGCAGTTGGGGAGCGGAGACCCAGTACTTC. The rearrangement links TRBV12-3 or TRBV12-4 to TRBJ2-5; D is possibly TRBD2 (5 bases). Trimming took 4 bases from V and 5 from J, leaving 8 bases between them. This CDR3 has 12 amino acids.

V gene TRBV28 combines with J gene TRBJ2-5; TRBD2 might be the D (5 bases). The CDR3 sequence is 16 residues long. The germline V gene encodes CDR1 MDHEN and CDR2 SYDVKM. Trimming shortened V by 6 bases and J by 0 bases, and 17 bases separated the two germline ends. The CDR3 region is CASSRTPRLYQETQYF. The CDR3 nucleotides are TGTGCCAGCAGCAGGACTCCTCGTCTGTACCAAGAGACCCAGTACTTC.

The chain uses TRBV19 and TRBJ1-1; 9 positions match TRBD1. V was clipped by 6 bases and J by 8 bases; unmatched bases: 7. Germline CDR1 and CDR2: LNHDA and SQIVND (reference sequence). The CDR3 spans 13 residues. The CDR3 nucleotides are TGTGCCAGTAGCACAGGGGGCCGGCCCGAAGCTTTCTTT. This gives the protein CASSTGGRPEAFF.

The sample holds a few counts of this clone. The V gene is TRBV5-5, the J gene TRBJ2-5, with TRBD2 as a possible D gene (6 bases). The ends were cut back, 1 base at V and 0 bases at J, with 10 bases in the middle. The CDR3 totals 15 residues. Germline CDR1 is SGHKS and CDR2 is YYEKEE (reference sequence). The CDR3 DNA reads TGTGCCAGCAGCTTGCGTGGGGGGTACCAAGAGACCCAGTACTTC. It encodes CASSLRGGYQETQYF.